The 11 T cell receptor beta chains below come from one sample, sequenced in a study of blood T cell repertoires in COVID-19. Only in-frame clones appear in the TCRdb table, and some are missing; sequencing was by immunoSEQ multiplex PCR. The data contain 200,000 to 250,000 clones, approximately 89% of them singletons. Sample: peripheral blood. These receptors were taken from a woman aged 25 to 45 with COVID-19, enrolled during active disease.

This clone was observed at least ten times. This sequence joins TRBV9 and TRBJ1-1, with a possible D match to TRBD1 (5 bases). Trimming removed 5 bases from V and 1 base from J, with 9 bases in between. Germline loops: CDR1 SGDLS, CDR2 YYNGEE. This CDR3 is built from 13 residues. The CDR3 region has the DNA TGTGCCAGCAGGGGAGGGGCGAACACTGAAGCTTTCTTT. Translating it yields CASRGGANTEAFF.

The chain carries TRBV10-3 and TRBJ1-1; 8 bases match TRBD1. The CDR3 is 15 residues long. After removal of 0 bases from V and 5 bases from J, the junction contained 5 bases not matched to a gene. Germline values: CDR1 ENHRY, CDR2 SYGVKD. The CDR3 loop reads CAISESSGGATEAFF. The CDR3 nucleotides are TGTGCCATCAGTGAGTCGTCAGGGGGCGCGACTGAAGCTTTCTTT.

The chain has TRBV29-1 and TRBJ2-1; D might be TRBD2 (5 bases). Trimming pared 3 bases from V and 10 bases from J, leaving 16 bases between. Germline V gene sequence: CDR1 SQVTM, CDR2 ANQGSEA. The CDR3 extends over 13 amino acids. CDR3 sequence: CSVDGGLPGEQFF. CDR3 nucleotides: TGCAGCGTTGACGGCGGGTTACCCGGCGAGCAGTTCTTC.

The J gene is TRBJ2-1, the V gene TRBV10-3; TRBD2 agrees at 10 bases. Per the germline V gene, CDR1 is ENHRY and CDR2 is SYGVKD. Trimming cost V 0 bases and J 5 bases; bases outside gene matches: 7. The CDR3 is 17 residues long. The DNA of the CDR3 is TGTGCCATCAGTGAGTCTGGCTCTACTAGCGGGGACAATGAGCAGTTCTTC. Amino acid sequence: CAISESGSTSGDNEQFF.

This clone was seen just once. The chain joins TRBV10-1 to TRBJ1-2; D ambiguous. Trimming removed 4 bases from V and 2 bases from J, with 8 bases in between. CDR3 length: 13 residues. Per the germline V gene, CDR1 is WNHNN and CDR2 is SYGVQD (reference sequence). In DNA form, the CDR3 reads TGCGCCAGCAGTGCTGAGATAAACTATGGCTACACCTTC. As protein: CASSAEINYGYTF.

This chain uses TRBV19 with TRBJ2-7; the match to TRBD1 covers 7 bases. CDR3 length: 15 amino acids. Germline V lookup: CDR1 LNHDA, CDR2 SQIVND (reference sequence). After removal of 6 bases from V and 3 bases from J, the junction contained 11 bases not matched to a gene. Here the CDR3 reads CASRNGQARLYEQYF. CDR3 sequence (DNA): TGTGCCAGTAGAAATGGACAGGCGCGACTCTACGAGCAGTACTTC.

J is TRBJ2-2 and V is TRBV4-3; 8 nucleotides match TRBD2. Germline V gives CDR1 LGHNA, CDR2 YSLEER. Trimming at V came to 4 bases and at J to 1 base, leaving 5 bases not matched to a gene. The CDR3 is 16 amino acids. The DNA for the CDR3 is TGCGCCAGCAGCCTGTTGCGGGGGGAGAACACCGGGGAGCTGTTTTTT. This translates into CASSLLRGENTGELFF.

The chain links TRBV4-3 to TRBJ1-2; D not certain. Trimming took off 0 bases at V and 4 bases at J, with 15 bases between the two ends. The germline gives CDR1 LGHNA, CDR2 YSLEER. CDR3 length: 16 residues. The CDR3 region is CASSQDLAPGSYGYTF. The CDR3 coding sequence is TGCGCCAGCAGCCAAGATCTGGCCCCGGGGAGCTATGGCTACACCTTC.

This chain uses TRBV27 with TRBJ1-5; 9 bases match TRBD1. The V gene's germline CDR1 is MNHEY and CDR2 SMNVEV (reference sequence). This CDR3 has 16 residues. After removal of 6 bases from V and 0 bases from J, the junction contained 6 bases not matched to a gene. CDR3 nucleotides: TGTGCCAGCAGACAGGGGGCTTTCTATAGCAATCAGCCCCAGCATTTT. Residues: CASRQGAFYSNQPQHF.

V is TRBV7-2 and J is TRBJ2-5; TRBD2 might be the D (5 bases). Germline CDR1 reads SGHTA; CDR2 reads FQGNSA. V was trimmed by 5 bases and J by 5 bases, leaving 15 bases between them. The CDR3 is 14 amino acids. DNA of the CDR3: TGTGCCAGCAGCGATAGGGCCCAGCGGGAGACCCAGTACTTC. Its protein product is CASSDRAQRETQYF.

This clone is a singleton in its sample. The V call is TRBV19, the J call TRBJ1-5; D is ambiguous. In germline, CDR1 is LNHDA, CDR2 SQIVND (reference sequence). Trimming removed 3 bases from V and 2 bases from J, with 11 bases in between. The CDR3 runs 15 residues. CDR3 residues: CASSIMAEGNQPQHF. The CDR3 DNA follows: TGTGCCAGTAGTATCATGGCAGAGGGCAATCAGCCCCAGCATTTT.